This T cell receptor beta chain was sequenced during a study of cytomegalovirus exposure and HLA in healthy donors. Looking at the study overall: Among the roughly 380 donors who were genotyped, approximately 76% fell in the genetic ancestry cluster that is associated with self-reported Caucasian donors.

Concerning this clone itself: Its target is not known.

Amplification used 60 Vbeta primers and 13 Jbeta primers. TCRdb's copy holds only in-frame clones and misses some; the assay was immunoSEQ multiplex PCR. Among 85,000 to 120,000 clones listed, roughly 83% were seen once. Study-wide results and caveats: A later analysis associated 16,000 or so TCR beta sequences with HLA alleles at a 0.05 false discovery rate.

This CDR3 has 14 residues. Looked up from germline, CDR1 is SGHDT and CDR2 is YYEEEE. V was cut by 4 bases and J by 8 bases, with 18 bases left in between. The sample was PBMCs. The J gene is TRBJ1-2, the V gene TRBV5-6; no definite D call. This TCR derives from a man aged 35 to 55 in good health and CMV-seronegative. Written as DNA, the CDR3 is TGTGCCAGCAGCCCCGAGCAGAGGGCTATGGGCTACACCTTC. Protein: CASSPEQRAMGYTF.